These 26 T cell receptor beta chains were sequenced from one sample in a study of T-cell reconstitution after alpha-beta-depleted transplantation in children. It was with unique molecular identifiers that the TCRbeta library was prepared. Each CDR3 protein is one row after TCRdb ran MiXCR on the PCR reads. The top ten hold about 32% of the sample, which has around 450,000 distinct CDR3 sequences, roughly 17% seen once. The specimen comprised PBMCs, mostly from graft donor cells, sampled 360 days after TCRalphabeta/CD19-depleted stem cell transplant. These TCRs come from a boy younger than two who had a stem cell transplant for Wiskott-Aldrich syndrome, so the T cells may come from the graft donor.

This clonotype was detected a few times. J is TRBJ2-2 and V is TRBV3-1, with D perhaps matching TRBD1 (5 bases). This CDR3 has 17 amino acids. V was pared by 2 bases and J by 0 bases, with 13 bases between. Germline-derived CDR1 and CDR2 are LGHDT and YNNKEL (reference sequence). CDR3 sequence: CASSQPKRTPNTGELFF. In nucleotides, the CDR3 is TGTGCCAGCAGCCAACCGAAGAGGACACCGAACACCGGGGAGCTGTTTTTT.

The chain has TRBV7-6 and TRBJ2-3; 10 nucleotides agree with TRBD2. Looked up from germline, CDR1 is SGHVS and CDR2 is FNYEAQ. There are 17 residues in the CDR3. With V trimmed by 2 bases and J by 3 bases, 8 bases remained unmatched. CDR3: CASSLFSGRKGTDTQYF. The CDR3 DNA follows: TGTGCCAGCAGCTTATTTAGCGGGAGGAAGGGTACAGATACGCAGTATTTT. The whole variable domain, remainder taken from reference TRBV7-6 and TRBJ2-3, is GAGVSQSPRYKVTKRGQDVALRCDPISGHVSLYWYRQALGQGPEFLTYFNYEAQQDKSGLPNDRFSAERPEGSISTLTIQRTEQRDSAMYRCASSLFSGRKGTDTQYFGPGTRLTVL.

This clonotype was seen more than once but under ten times. The chain is built from TRBV5-1 and TRBJ2-1; TRBD2 is a possible D gene (6 bases). Germline V CDR1 and CDR2: SGHRS, YFSETQ. The V end lost 4 bases, the J end lost 6 bases, and 20 bases lay between the germline ends. The CDR3 sequence is 16 residues long. DNA for the CDR3: TGCGCCAGCAGCCCTACGGCCGGAGGGAAAGGCAATGAGCAGTTCTTC. It encodes CASSPTAGGKGNEQFF.

This clonotype has a handful of counts. The chain combines TRBV2 with TRBJ2-5, with 8 positions matching TRBD1. The CDR3 is made up of 14 amino acids. Germline lookup yields CDR1 SNHLY and CDR2 FYNNEI. Trimming took 6 bases from V and 3 from J; bases not matched to a gene: 6. CDR3 loop: CASRLDRVKETQYF. The CDR3 DNA is TGTGCCAGCAGACTGGACAGGGTTAAAGAGACCCAGTACTTC.

This clonotype was seen a handful of times. The chain joins TRBV7-8 to TRBJ2-3; TRBD2 is a possible D gene (7 bases). V lost 3 bases to trimming and J lost 7 bases, with 17 bases between them. The CDR3 consists of 15 residues. CDR1 is SGHVS, CDR2 FQNEAQ, per germline. The CDR3 loop reads CASSLRGGAAYTQYF. CDR3 DNA: TGTGCCAGCAGCTTGAGGGGGGGGGCCGCATATACGCAGTATTTT.

V is TRBV7-9 and J is TRBJ1-2; 7 bases match TRBD1. V was pared by 5 bases and J by 5 bases, with 11 bases of the junction left unmatched. Germline V lookup: CDR1 SEHNR, CDR2 FQNEAQ (reference sequence). This CDR3 has 15 residues. The CDR3 DNA is TGTGCCAGCAGCCATAAACGACAGGGAGGGTATGGCTACACCTTC. Translating gives CASSHKRQGGYGYTF.

This clonotype was picked up a small number of times. The chain links TRBV10-3 to TRBJ2-2; no clear D. CDR1 and CDR2 (germline): ENHRY, SYGVKD. V was cut by 3 bases and J by 3 bases, with 11 bases left in between. The CDR3 runs 15 residues. CDR3 nucleotide sequence: TGTGCCATCAGTGAAAGCGCCACCCACACCGGGGAGCTGTTTTTT. Translating gives CAISESATHTGELFF.

The rearrangement links TRBV6-5 to TRBJ2-3, with TRBD2 matching over 9 bases. Germline values: CDR1 MNHEY, CDR2 SVGAGI. This CDR3 comprises 18 residues. V was clipped by 2 bases and J by 1 base; unmatched bases: 10. The CDR3 region has the DNA TGTGCCAGCAGTTACCTTCAGCGGGGGGCCATGGGCACAGATACGCAGTATTTT. Translating gives CASSYLQRGAMGTDTQYF.

This clonotype was observed a few times. This sequence joins TRBV4-3 and TRBJ2-5, with 7 nucleotides matching TRBD1. This CDR3 is built from 16 residues. CDR1 is LGHNA and CDR2 is YSLEER in the germline V gene. V lost 4 bases to trimming and J lost 7 bases; unmatched junction nucleotides: 15. The CDR3 nucleotides read TGCGCCAGCAGCCCCAAATTCGACAGGGCAGGGAGGACCCAGTACTTC. This encodes CASSPKFDRAGRTQYF.

The genes are TRBV6-1 and TRBJ2-7; TRBD1 agrees at 7 bases. CDR3 length: 14 residues. The germline V gene encodes CDR1 MNHNS and CDR2 SASEGT. V dropped 4 bases and J dropped 5; count of bases not matched to a gene: 8. The CDR3 coding sequence is TGTGCCAGCAGTGGCTACAGGGGATGGCACGAGCAGTACTTC. Protein sequence: CASSGYRGWHEQYF.

This clonotype was observed many times. The chain joins TRBV4-2 to TRBJ2-3; the D gene could be TRBD1 or TRBD2 (7 bases each). In germline, CDR1 is LGHNA, CDR2 YNFKEQ. V gave up 4 bases and J gave up 2 bases, with 22 bases separating them. This CDR3 region has 18 residues. In DNA form, the CDR3 reads TGTGCCAGCAGCCCCCAGCCAGGGGGGGGGTGGGTCACAGATACGCAGTATTTT. Residues: CASSPQPGGGWVTDTQYF.

The chain joins TRBV5-1 to TRBJ2-1; D ambiguous. The germline gives CDR1 SGHRS, CDR2 YFSETQ. V lost 2 bases to trimming and J lost 0 bases, with 9 bases between them. CDR3 length: 15 residues. The CDR3 protein is CASSFAESSYNEQFF. The CDR3 nucleotides are TGCGCCAGCAGCTTCGCGGAGAGCTCCTACAATGAGCAGTTCTTC. The entire variable domain, with the rest obtained from reference TRBV5-1 and TRBJ2-1, is as follows: KAGVTQTPRYLIKTRGQQVTLSCSPISGHRSVSWYQQTPGQGLQFLFEYFSETQRNKGNFPGRFSGRQFSNSRSEMNVSTLELGDSALYLCASSFAESSYNEQFFGPGTRLTVL.

The V call is TRBV5-1, the J call TRBJ2-5, with 7 positions matching TRBD2. Trimming removed 5 bases from V and 2 bases from J; junction bases left unmatched: 3. CDR3 length: 13 residues. The germline V gene has CDR1 SGHRS and CDR2 YFSETQ. The CDR3 DNA follows: TGCGCCAGCAGGGGGGGGGTTCAAGAGACCCAGTACTTC. Its protein is CASRGGVQETQYF.

In this sample, this clonotype turned up a few times. J is TRBJ1-3 and V is TRBV7-2, with D unclear. Trimming stripped 8 bases from V and 0 bases from J, with 11 bases between. The CDR3 sequence is 14 residues long. Germline-derived CDR1 and CDR2 are SGHTA and FQGNSA. Written as DNA, the CDR3 is TGTGCCAGCGGAGGCTTAGGCTCTGGAAACACCATATATTTT. Its translation: CASGGLGSGNTIYF.

This chain joins TRBV20-1 and TRBJ2-2; unclear D gene. The CDR3 is 14 amino acids. Between the trimmed V and J ends, which lost 2 bases and 1 base, there was a span of 8 bases. The germline gives CDR1 DFQATT, CDR2 SNEGSKA (reference sequence). CDR3 in amino acids: CSARYSLNTGELFF. The CDR3 region has the DNA TGCAGTGCTAGATACAGCCTGAACACCGGGGAGCTGTTTTTT.

This clonotype was found a few times. The chain carries TRBV7-2 and TRBJ2-7; 9 nucleotides match TRBD1. Germline trimming cut 7 bases from V and 5 bases from J; bases unmatched to any gene: 6. This CDR3 is built from 13 residues. Germline V gives CDR1 SGHTA, CDR2 FQGNSA. This CDR3 reads CASTPDRGNEQYF. For the CDR3, the DNA is TGTGCCAGCACCCCAGACAGGGGGAACGAGCAGTACTTC. Complete variable domain (other parts from reference TRBV7-2 and TRBJ2-7): GAGVSQSPSNKVTEKGKDVELRCDPISGHTALYWYRQSLGQGLEFLIYFQGNSAPDKSGLPSDRFSAERTGGSVSTLTIQRTQQEDSAVYLCASTPDRGNEQYFGPGTRLTVT.

The chain has TRBV11-2 and TRBJ2-5; D is possibly TRBD2 (6 bases). This CDR3 is built from 14 residues. CDR1 and CDR2 from the germline V gene are SGHAT and FQNNGV. Trimming stripped 7 bases from V and 2 bases from J, with 14 bases between. The CDR3 spells CASTGVGLQETQYF. Here the CDR3 DNA reads TGTGCCAGCACTGGGGTGGGACTTCAAGAGACCCAGTACTTC.

The CDR3 protein is CASSFGLASTGELFF. The CDR3 nucleotides read TGTGCCAGCAGCTTCGGACTAGCGAGCACCGGGGAGCTGTTTTTT. V usage is TRBV7-9 and J usage is TRBJ2-2; 9 nucleotides align to TRBD2. With V trimmed by 3 bases and J by 4 bases, 3 bases remained unmatched. Germline V gene sequence: CDR1 SEHNR, CDR2 FQNEAQ (reference sequence). This CDR3 region has 15 residues.

The gene calls are TRBV29-1 and TRBJ2-3; tentatively, D is TRBD2 (6 bases). Germline CDR1 and CDR2: SQVTM and ANQGSEA. Trimming shortened V by 6 bases and J by 2 bases, and 12 bases separated the two germline ends. The CDR3 has 13 amino acids. The CDR3 loop is CSVRRGSTDTQYF. As DNA, the CDR3 is TGCAGCGTGCGGCGGGGCTCCACAGATACGCAGTATTTT.

The chain carries TRBV20-1 and TRBJ2-3; TRBD2 matches at 11 bases. The CDR3 runs to 15 residues. V was pared by 3 bases and J by 4 bases, with 6 bases of the junction left unmatched. Germline lookup yields CDR1 DFQATT and CDR2 SNEGSKA (reference sequence). The CDR3 spells CSARGYSGRADTQYF. The CDR3 DNA follows: TGCAGTGCTAGGGGTTATAGCGGGAGGGCAGATACGCAGTATTTT.

The chain uses TRBV5-5 and TRBJ2-4; TRBD1 matches at 8 bases. Trimming removed 3 bases from V and 2 bases from J; junction bases left unmatched: 7. The CDR3 covers 16 residues. Germline V gene data show CDR1 as SGHKS and CDR2 as YYEKEE (reference sequence). The CDR3 DNA reads TGTGCCAGCAGCTCAGGGACAGGAATTTCCAAAAACATTCAGTACTTC. This codes for CASSSGTGISKNIQYF.

This chain uses TRBV5-1 with TRBJ2-3; tentatively, D is TRBD2 (6 bases). In germline, CDR1 is SGHRS, CDR2 YFSETQ. With 2 bases removed from V and 4 bases from J, the gap between germline ends came to 8 bases. This CDR3 has 13 residues. The CDR3 reads CASSFWEADTQYF. In nucleotides, the CDR3 is TGCGCCAGCAGCTTCTGGGAGGCAGATACGCAGTATTTT.

This clonotype was picked up a small number of times. The CDR3 DNA reads as TGTGCCAGTACTGTTTTAGCGGAGAAAATGTACAATGAGCAGTTCTTC. Amino acid sequence: CASTVLAEKMYNEQFF. The chain employs TRBV7-8 and TRBJ2-1; D may be TRBD2 (6 bases). Trimming cost V 9 bases and J 4 bases, with 22 bases left between them. The CDR3 totals 16 residues. From germline, CDR1 is SGHVS and CDR2 FQNEAQ.

The chain combines TRBV2 with TRBJ2-5, with a weak D call TRBD1 (6 bases). Deletions cut 6 bases from V and 4 bases from J, with 9 bases between. Germline CDR1 SNHLY, CDR2 FYNNEI. CDR3 length: 12 residues. CDR3 nucleotides: TGTGCCAGCAGAGGACAGCCAGAGACCCAGTACTTC. This encodes CASRGQPETQYF.

V usage is TRBV7-9 and J usage is TRBJ2-1, with 9 bases aligning to TRBD1. This CDR3 has 16 residues. Germline V CDR1 and CDR2: SEHNR, FQNEAQ (reference sequence). J was trimmed by 8 bases and V by 5 bases; bases with no gene match: 13. The CDR3 DNA sequence: TGTGCCAGCAGCCCTCGGACAGGGGTTGTTTCTGATGAGCAGTTCTTC. This sequence encodes CASSPRTGVVSDEQFF.

This clonotype was detected a few times. CDR3 in DNA: TGTGCCAGCAGTATGGACGGTCAGTACTTC. Translation: CASSMDGQYF. The chain combines TRBV27 with TRBJ2-4; D gene uncertain. Trimming shortened V by 5 bases and J by 12 bases, and 8 bases separated the two germline ends. The CDR3 extends over 10 amino acids. Germline CDR1 is MNHEY and CDR2 is SMNVEV (reference sequence).